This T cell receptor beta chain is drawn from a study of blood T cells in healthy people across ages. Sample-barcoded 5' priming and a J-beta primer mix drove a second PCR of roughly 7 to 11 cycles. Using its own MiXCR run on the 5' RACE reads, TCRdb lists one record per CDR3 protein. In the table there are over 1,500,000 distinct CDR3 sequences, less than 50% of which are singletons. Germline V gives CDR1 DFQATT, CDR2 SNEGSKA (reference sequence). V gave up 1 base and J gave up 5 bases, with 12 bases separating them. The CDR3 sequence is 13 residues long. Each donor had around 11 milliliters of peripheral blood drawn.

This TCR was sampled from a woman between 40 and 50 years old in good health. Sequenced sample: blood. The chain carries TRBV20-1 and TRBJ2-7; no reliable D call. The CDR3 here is CSARARTPDEQYF. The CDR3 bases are TGCAGTGCTAGAGCCAGGACCCCCGACGAGCAGTACTTC.